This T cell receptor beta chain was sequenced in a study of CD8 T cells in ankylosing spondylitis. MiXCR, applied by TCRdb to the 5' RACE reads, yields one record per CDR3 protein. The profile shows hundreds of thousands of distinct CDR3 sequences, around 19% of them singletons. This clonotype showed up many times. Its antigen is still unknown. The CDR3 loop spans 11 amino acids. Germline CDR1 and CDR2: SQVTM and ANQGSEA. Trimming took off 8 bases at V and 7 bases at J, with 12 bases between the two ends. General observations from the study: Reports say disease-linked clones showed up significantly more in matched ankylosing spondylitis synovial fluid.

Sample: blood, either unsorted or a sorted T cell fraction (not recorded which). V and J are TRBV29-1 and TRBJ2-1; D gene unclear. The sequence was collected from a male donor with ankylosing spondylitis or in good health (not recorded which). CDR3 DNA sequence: TGCAGCCAGATTTCAAGTAATGAGCAGTTCTTC. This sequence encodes CSQISSNEQFF.